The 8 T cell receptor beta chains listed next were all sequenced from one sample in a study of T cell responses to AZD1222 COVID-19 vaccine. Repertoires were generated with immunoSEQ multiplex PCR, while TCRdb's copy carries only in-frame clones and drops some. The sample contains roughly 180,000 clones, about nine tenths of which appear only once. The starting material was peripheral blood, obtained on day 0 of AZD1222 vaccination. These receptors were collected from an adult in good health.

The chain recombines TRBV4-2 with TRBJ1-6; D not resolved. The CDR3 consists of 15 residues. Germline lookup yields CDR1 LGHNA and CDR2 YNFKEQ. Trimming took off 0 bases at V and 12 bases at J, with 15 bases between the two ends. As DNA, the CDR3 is TGTGCCAGCAGCCAAGAACGGCAGCGCTGGGGACCCCTCCACTTT. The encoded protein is CASSQERQRWGPLHF.

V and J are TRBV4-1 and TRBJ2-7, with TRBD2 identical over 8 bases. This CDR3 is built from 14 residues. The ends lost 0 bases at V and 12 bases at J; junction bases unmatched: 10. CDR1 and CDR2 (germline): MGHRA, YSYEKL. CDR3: CASSQDRGGWGLYF. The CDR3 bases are TGCGCCAGCAGCCAAGATCGGGGGGGCTGGGGCTTGTACTTC.

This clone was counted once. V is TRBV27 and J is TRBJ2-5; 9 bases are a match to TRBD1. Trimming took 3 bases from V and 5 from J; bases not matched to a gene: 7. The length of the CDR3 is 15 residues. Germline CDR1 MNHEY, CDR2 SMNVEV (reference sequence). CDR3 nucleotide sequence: TGTGCCAGCAGTTTGGGACAGGGTTTGTTGGAGACCCAGTACTTC. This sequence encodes CASSLGQGLLETQYF.

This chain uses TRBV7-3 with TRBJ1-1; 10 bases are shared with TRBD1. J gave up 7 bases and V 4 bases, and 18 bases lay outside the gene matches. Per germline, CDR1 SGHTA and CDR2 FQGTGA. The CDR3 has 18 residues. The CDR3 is CASSSQGRTGGDMGEAFF. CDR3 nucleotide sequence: TGTGCCAGCAGCTCCCAAGGGCGGACAGGGGGGGACATGGGTGAAGCTTTCTTT.

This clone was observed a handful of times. Here the CDR3 reads CASSFTSGAYNEQFF. CDR3 in DNA: TGTGCCAGCAGTTTTACTAGCGGGGCTTACAATGAGCAGTTCTTC. The rearrangement joins TRBV27 to TRBJ2-1; TRBD2 matches 10 bases. The CDR3 length is 15 residues. Trimming at V came to 3 bases and at J to 4 bases, leaving 3 bases not matched to a gene. CDR1 MNHEY and CDR2 SMNVEV come from the germline V gene (reference sequence).

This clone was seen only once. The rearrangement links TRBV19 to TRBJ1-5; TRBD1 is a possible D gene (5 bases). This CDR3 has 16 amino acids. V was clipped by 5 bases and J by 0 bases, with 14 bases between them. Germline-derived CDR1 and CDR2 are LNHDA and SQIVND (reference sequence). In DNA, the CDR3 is TGTGCCAGTAGTCCCCCACGGGGGGATAGCAATCAGCCCCAGCATTTT. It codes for CASSPPRGDSNQPQHF.

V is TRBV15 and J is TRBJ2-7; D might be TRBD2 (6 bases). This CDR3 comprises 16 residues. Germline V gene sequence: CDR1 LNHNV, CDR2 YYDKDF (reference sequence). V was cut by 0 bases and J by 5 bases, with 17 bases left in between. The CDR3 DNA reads TGTGCCACCAGCAGAGACCTCCGGGGGACGGTCAACGAGCAGTACTTC. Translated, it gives CATSRDLRGTVNEQYF.

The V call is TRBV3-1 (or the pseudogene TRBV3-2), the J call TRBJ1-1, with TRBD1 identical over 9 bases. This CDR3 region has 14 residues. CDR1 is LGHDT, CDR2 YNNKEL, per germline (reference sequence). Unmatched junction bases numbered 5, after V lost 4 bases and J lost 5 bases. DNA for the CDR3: TGTGCCAGCAGCCGGGGACAGGGTGGAACTGAAGCTTTCTTT. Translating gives CASSRGQGGTEAFF.